Below, 15 T cell receptor beta chains from the same sample are listed, as sequenced in a study of glioma-infiltrating T cells after dendritic cell vaccination. The protocol was immunoSEQ multiplex PCR, while the TCRdb copy is restricted to in-frame clones and leaves out a portion. Of fewer than 95,000 clones listed, about 85% are singletons. Time point denoted: after dendritic cell vaccination, including at tumor progression/relapse. Sequences were derived from blood, sampled after dendritic cell vaccination. The receptors originated from a human donor with glioblastoma.

The chain uses TRBV6-5 and TRBJ2-7; 9 bases are shared with TRBD2. Germline CDR1 MNHEY, CDR2 SVGAGI. Unmatched junction bases numbered 10, after V lost 6 bases and J lost 4 bases. The CDR3 has 15 amino acids. DNA of the CDR3: TGTGCCAGCAGGCCCTACGGGACTAGCAGATACGAGCAGTACTTC. It encodes CASRPYGTSRYEQYF.

The chain has TRBV4-1 and TRBJ2-7, with D possibly being TRBD2 (5 bases). This CDR3 is 14 amino acids long. Germline V gene sequence: CDR1 MGHRA, CDR2 YSYEKL. V was cut by 1 base and J by 6 bases, with 13 bases left in between. In nucleotides, the CDR3 is TGCGCCAGCAGCCAAGTAACGGGGTCTGGCGAGCAGTACTTC. It codes for CASSQVTGSGEQYF.

The V gene is TRBV5-4, the J gene TRBJ1-2, with 7 nucleotides matching TRBD1. Germline CDR1 reads SGHNT; CDR2 reads YYREEE (reference sequence). There are 14 residues in the CDR3. Trimming took 2 bases from V and 1 from J; bases not matched to a gene: 2. DNA for the CDR3: TGTGCCAGCAGCTTCGGACAGGATAACTATGGCTACACCTTC. This translates into CASSFGQDNYGYTF. Together with reference TRBV5-4 and TRBJ1-2, the CDR3 gives the full variable domain: ETGVTQSPTHLIKTRGQQVTLRCSSQSGHNTVSWYQQALGQGPQFIFQYYREEENGRGNFPPRFSGLQFPNYSSELNVNALELDDSALYLCASSFGQDNYGYTFGSGTRLTVV.

This clone was seen only a few times. DNA for the CDR3: TGTGCCAGTAGCCCGGATGCGATCGGGTTGTATGGCTACACCTTC. Its translation: CASSPDAIGLYGYTF. The chain uses TRBV19 and TRBJ1-2; D gene unclear. V lost 6 bases, J lost 5 bases, and 19 bases lay in between. The V gene's germline CDR1 is LNHDA and CDR2 SQIVND (reference sequence). CDR3 length: 15 residues.

This chain uses TRBV4-1 with TRBJ1-2; 8 nucleotides line up with TRBD1. V shed 0 bases, J shed 4 bases, and the junction held 7 bases outside the gene matches. This CDR3 contains 16 residues. Germline V gene sequence: CDR1 MGHRA, CDR2 YSYEKL. For the CDR3, the DNA is TGCGCCAGCAGCCAAGAGGGCTGGACAGGGCGCTATGGCTACACCTTC. Translation gives CASSQEGWTGRYGYTF.

The CDR3 is CASSLIGYSSNLDTQYF. The CDR3 coding sequence is TGTGCCAGCAGCTTAATCGGTTACTCTTCTAATCTCGATACGCAGTATTTT. The V gene is TRBV7-9, the J gene TRBJ2-3; D call uncertain. Germline V gene data show CDR1 as SEHNR and CDR2 as FQNEAQ (reference sequence). The germline V and J ends were trimmed by 2 bases and 6 bases, with 21 bases remaining between them. CDR3 length: 17 amino acids.

The chain uses TRBV19 and TRBJ2-3; no reliable D call. Trimming removed 5 bases at V and 1 base at J, with 7 bases between. The CDR3 totals 13 residues. The germline V gene encodes CDR1 LNHDA and CDR2 SQIVND (reference sequence). The CDR3 DNA reads as TGTGCCAGTAGTCCGACTGGCACAGATACGCAGTATTTT. Amino acids: CASSPTGTDTQYF.

V is TRBV6-1 and J is TRBJ1-5; 7 bases are a match to TRBD1. The CDR3 is made up of 13 amino acids. Germline CDR1 reads MNHNS; CDR2 reads SASEGT. Losses at the gene ends were 7 bases for V and 11 bases for J; bases not matched to a gene: 11. The CDR3 reads CASMAGGSGSQHF. In DNA form, the CDR3 reads TGTGCCAGCATGGCAGGGGGATCGGGGTCCCAGCATTTT.

The chain uses TRBV28 and TRBJ2-3; TRBD1 aligns across 8 bases. CDR3 length: 15 amino acids. Germline V lookup: CDR1 MDHEN, CDR2 SYDVKM. The trim removed 5 bases at V and 0 bases at J, leaving 4 bases unmatched. CDR3 coding DNA: TGTGCCAGCAGTCTAGACAGGGGAAGCACAGATACGCAGTATTTT. Its translation is CASSLDRGSTDTQYF.

The chain combines TRBV30 with TRBJ2-3; D might be TRBD2 (5 bases). The CDR3 contains 15 residues. The V end lost 0 bases, the J end lost 4 bases, and 14 bases lay between the germline ends. Germline values: CDR1 GTSNPN, CDR2 SVGIG (reference sequence). The CDR3 loop reads CAWSVGGRVSDTQYF. CDR3 coding DNA: TGTGCCTGGAGTGTGGGTGGGAGAGTCTCAGATACGCAGTATTTT.

Here the CDR3 reads CASSTATVRETQYF. The CDR3 DNA reads as TGTGCCAGCAGCACCGCCACCGTACGGGAGACCCAGTACTTC. This chain joins TRBV7-2 and TRBJ2-5; D not resolved. The V end was cut by 5 bases, the J end by 5 bases, with 15 bases between. CDR1 is SGHTA, CDR2 FQGNSA, per germline. The CDR3 extends over 14 amino acids.

The V and J genes are TRBV27 and TRBJ2-1, with 14 positions matching TRBD2. The CDR3 loop spans 19 amino acids. Trimming removed 6 bases from V and 2 bases from J; junction bases left unmatched: 12. CDR1 and CDR2 from the germline V gene are MNHEY and SMNVEV (reference sequence). The chain's CDR3 is CASSGEGTSGSGPYNEQFF. The CDR3, as DNA: TGTGCCAGCAGCGGGGAAGGGACTAGCGGGAGCGGGCCCTACAATGAGCAGTTCTTC.

The chain carries TRBV27 and TRBJ1-6; 7 nucleotides match TRBD1. CDR1 MNHEY and CDR2 SMNVEV come from the germline V gene (reference sequence). CDR3 length: 17 amino acids. With V trimmed by 1 base and J by 5 bases, 8 bases remained unmatched. The CDR3 coding sequence is TGTGCCAGCAGTTTATGGGCCGGCGGGACAGATAATTCACCCCTCCACTTT. Protein product: CASSLWAGGTDNSPLHF.

The chain combines TRBV4-1 with TRBJ2-3; 9 nucleotides line up with TRBD2. V gave up 6 bases and J gave up 5 bases; unmatched junction bases: 12. The CDR3 runs to 16 residues. Per the germline V gene, CDR1 is MGHRA and CDR2 is YSYEKL. The CDR3, as DNA: TGCGCCAGCAGAATCTCGGCGGGGGGGTCCGAAGATACGCAGTATTTT. It specifies CASRISAGGSEDTQYF.

J is TRBJ1-1 and V is TRBV30, with D perhaps matching TRBD1 (6 bases). The CDR3 consists of 17 residues. Germline CDR1 is GTSNPN and CDR2 is SVGIG (reference sequence). V gave up 0 bases and J gave up 1 base, with 18 bases separating them. For the CDR3, the DNA is TGTGCCTGGAGTGTAGCGGGGCAGGGGCCGCCGAACACTGAAGCTTTCTTT. It codes for CAWSVAGQGPPNTEAFF. Full variable domain (rest looked up from reference TRBV30 and TRBJ1-1): SQTIHQWPATLVQPVGSPLSLECTVEGTSNPNLYWYRQAAGRGLQLLFYSVGIGQISSEVPQNLSASRPQDRQFILSSKKLLLSDSGFYLCAWSVAGQGPPNTEAFFGQGTRLTVV.